This T cell receptor beta chain was found in a study of cytomegalovirus exposure and HLA in healthy donors. Findings and caveats of the study: Later analysis identified several of the most significant clusters that appeared linked to common viral pathogens. Cytomegalovirus-associated status was assigned to about 170 TCR beta chains.

The CDR3 extends over 16 amino acids. The germline gives CDR1 SGHTA, CDR2 FQGNSA. Trimming stripped 1 base from V and 6 bases from J, with 16 bases between. Concerning this clone itself: The antigen is undetermined.

The PCR ran on 60 Vbeta and 13 Jbeta primers. TCRdb's copy holds only in-frame clones and misses some; the assay was immunoSEQ multiplex PCR. The top ten hold about 3.1% of the sample, which has about 200,000 clones, more than 80% seen once. The origin of this receptor is a man between 25 and 39 years old in good health and CMV-seronegative. The rearrangement links TRBV7-2 to TRBJ1-5; maybe TRBD1 (6 bases). The sequencing input was PBMCs. CDR3 residues: CASSLVAGASGQPQHF. CDR3 DNA: TGTGCCAGCAGCTTAGTAGCAGGGGCGAGCGGTCAGCCCCAGCATTTT.